Detailed here is one TCR beta chain. Which antigen it targets is not known. Per-base qualities were not stored, and no clone one base away is much larger. This entry is derived from a study of early stage breast cancer tumors (TCRdb year 2017). For the study in its entirety: Of the 15 to 20 invasive breast tumors, 12 to 13 were found to be estrogen receptor-positive, progesterone receptor-positive and HER2-negative. Across all samples, some 2.8 million templates representing roughly 1 million unique clonotypes were detected. On average, each sample had 8.5 to 10-fold read coverage. Eight of the 12 ER+/PR+/HER2- tumors were invasive ductal carcinomas, while the other four were invasive lobular carcinomas.

V drops 4 bases and J drops 7 bases, leaving 20 bases in between. From cysteine to phenylalanine, the CDR3 is 14 amino acids long. The CDR3 DNA has 42 bases and is translated from base 1. Looking up the germline V gene (reference sequence) yields CDR1 GTSNPN and CDR2 SVGIG. About 19-50 mg of tumor tissue was diced and typically yielded more than 2.5 ug of DNA. The study profiled bulk TCR beta-chain repertoires in matched peripheral blood, tumor and adjacent normal breast tissue taken from more than 15 patients with early-stage breast cancer. Once resection was done, tumor tissue identified by eye was cut out and put into prechilled RNAlater. A TissueLyser II was used to homogenize diced tumor tissue (roughly 20-55 mg) in RLTplus buffer containing beta-mercaptoethanol and antifoaming agent. The Qiagen AllPrep DNA/RNA Mini kit was used for genomic DNA extraction. The research as a whole found: Chain pairing and functional markers such as CD4, CD8 and FOXP3 were missed by bulk genomic DNA sequencing of unsorted cells. About 2.7-fold higher T cell density and higher clonality were observed in tumors than in adjacent normal breast tissue. Repertoires from blood and normal breast were more alike than repertoires from blood and tumor, and in about 90% of the 16 patients, comparing each tissue with blood separated tumor from normal. Enriched TCRB sequences shared across patients were found to be mostly commonly generated sequences that were unlikely to play an important role in the tumor microenvironment. Because the cohort was small, analysis by tumor subtype was not possible.

Each sample was amplified in two independent genomic DNA replicates, using approximately 0.5 ug for blood and about 1.5 ug for tumor or normal breast. TCRB sequencing of genomic DNA was carried out with the ImmunoSeq Intro kit according to the manufacturer's instructions. The multiplex PCR ran for 30 to 35 cycles using proprietary primers and spike-in control sequences for absolute quantification. Single-end 150-bp reads were used to sequence an 87-bp fragment covering the CDR3 and the flanking V and J genes. Seven samples, with two replicates for each sample, were multiplexed per lane of an Illumina MiSeq using version 3.0 chemistry. On the authors' methods: The vendor's proprietary pipeline handled the raw data processing, merging both replicates into a single result for each sample. Clonotypes were defined as productive rearrangements sharing the V-gene family, CDR3 amino acid sequence and J-gene segment. To compute clonality, the normalized Shannon entropy (Pielou evenness) of TCRB abundances was subtracted from 1. T cell density was estimated by dividing total templates by the number of input cells inferred from the DNA input amount. Recon with default parameters was used to estimate total repertoire diversity and clonality. A clonotype counted as tumor-enriched if its abundance in tumor exceeded 0.1% and was at least 32-fold higher than its abundance in normal breast. This immuneACCESS table, as held by TCRdb, lists in-frame sequences with V and J called but not all clones. Of the missing ones, under half trace to an unresolved V gene in checked studies; the others have no known cause. The V and J calls and the clone size are those of that table, but D and trimming were determined from the DNA. For this sample the table gives about 34,000 clones, of which 74% were detected only once. 10% of the sample lies in the top ten.

The clonotype originates from a person aged 25 to 39 with breast cancer. The sequence is built from TRBV30 and TRBJ2-7; the D gene is perhaps TRBD1, from 6 matching bases. The specimen sequenced was breast tumor tissue. The CDR3 here reads CAWTIQGTSGEQYF. The DNA reads as follows: TGTGCCTGGACCATACAGGGAACCTCGGGGGAGCAGTACTTC.